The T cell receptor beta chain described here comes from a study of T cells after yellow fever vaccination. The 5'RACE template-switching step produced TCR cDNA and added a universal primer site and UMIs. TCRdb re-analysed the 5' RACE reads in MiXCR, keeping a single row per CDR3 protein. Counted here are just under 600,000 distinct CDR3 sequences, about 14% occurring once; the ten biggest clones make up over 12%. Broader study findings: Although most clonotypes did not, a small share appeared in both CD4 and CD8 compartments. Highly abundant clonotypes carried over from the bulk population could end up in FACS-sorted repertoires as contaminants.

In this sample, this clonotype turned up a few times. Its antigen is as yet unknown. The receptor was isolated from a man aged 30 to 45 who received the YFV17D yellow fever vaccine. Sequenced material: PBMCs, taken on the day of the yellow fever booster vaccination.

The CDR3 reads CATSDMGGTSGNEQFF. CDR3 DNA: TGTGCCACCAGTGATATGGGGGGGACTAGCGGGAATGAGCAGTTCTTC. The chain carries TRBV24-1 and TRBJ2-1, with 12 bases aligning to TRBD2. The CDR3 sequence is 16 residues long. Germline V gene lookup returns CDR1 KGHDR and CDR2 SFDVKD. V was clipped by 3 bases and J by 7 bases; unmatched bases: 6.